These 12 T cell receptor beta chains were all obtained from the same sample, sequenced in a study of T cell responses to AZD1222 COVID-19 vaccine. Sequenced by immunoSEQ multiplex PCR; TCRdb stores in-frame clones only, minus some. This sample has approximately 110,000 clones, with around 76% found just once. Sequencing used peripheral blood, obtained on day 0 of AZD1222 vaccination. Source of these receptors: an adult in good health.

The V and J genes are TRBV12-3 or TRBV12-4 and TRBJ2-3, with 8 positions matching TRBD2. V gave up 6 bases and J gave up 14 bases; unmatched junction bases: 10. This CDR3 spans 12 amino acids. This chain's CDR3 is CASSPIAGPPYF. The CDR3 region has the DNA TGTGCCAGCAGCCCAATAGCGGGGCCCCCGTATTTT.

The chain uses TRBV11-2 and TRBJ2-7; D is possibly TRBD1 (6 bases). The germline gives CDR1 SGHAT, CDR2 FQNNGV. The CDR3 is 13 residues long. V was shortened by 2 bases and J by 6 bases, with 11 bases between the two germline ends. CDR3 DNA sequence: TGTGCCAGCAGCTTAAACAGGGCGTTCGAGCAGTACTTC. This codes for CASSLNRAFEQYF.

The V and J genes are TRBV7-9 and TRBJ1-1; possible D gene TRBD1, 5 bases. CDR1 is SEHNR and CDR2 is FQNEAQ in the germline V gene (reference sequence). Trimming left V 5 bases short and J 1 base short, with 11 bases between. The CDR3 is made up of 14 amino acids. CDR3 sequence: CASSLMGPNTEAFF. In DNA, the CDR3 is TGTGCCAGCAGCCTCATGGGACCGAACACTGAAGCTTTCTTT.

V and J are TRBV4-3 and TRBJ1-1, with D tentatively TRBD1 (5 bases). The germline V and J ends were trimmed by 3 bases and 0 bases, with 11 bases remaining between them. The CDR3 has 15 residues. Germline V CDR1 and CDR2: LGHNA, YSLEER. The CDR3 sequence: CASSQGRIMNTEAFF. CDR3 DNA: TGCGCCAGCAGCCAGGGACGGATTATGAACACTGAAGCTTTCTTT.

V and J are TRBV2 and TRBJ2-5; TRBD1 is a possible D gene (5 bases). Trimming shortened V by 8 bases and J by 5 bases, and 9 bases separated the two germline ends. Germline V gene lookup returns CDR1 SNHLY and CDR2 FYNNEI. The CDR3 loop spans 11 amino acids. CDR3 in amino acids: CASGAWETQYF. The CDR3 bases are TGTGCCAGCGGGGCGTGGGAGACCCAGTACTTC.

The rearrangement links TRBV6-2 or TRBV6-3 to TRBJ2-7, with TRBD1 matching over 7 bases. The V gene's germline CDR1 is MNHEY and CDR2 SVGEGT. The CDR3 spans 15 residues. The V segment lost 6 bases and the J segment 0 bases; nucleotides outside the gene matches: 8. Written as DNA, the CDR3 is TGTGCCAGCAGCCCAACAGGGGCAAGCTCCTACGAGCAGTACTTC. Its translation: CASSPTGASSYEQYF.

This chain uses TRBV5-1 with TRBJ2-1, with D uncertain. The CDR3 totals 13 residues. V was clipped by 7 bases and J by 5 bases, with 13 bases between them. Germline V gives CDR1 SGHRS, CDR2 YFSETQ. The DNA for the CDR3 is TGCGCCAGCGGAAAGGGTTCCCACAATGAGCAGTTCTTC. This codes for CASGKGSHNEQFF.

The chain joins TRBV28 to TRBJ1-4; the match to TRBD1 covers 7 bases. The CDR3 covers 15 residues. Per germline, CDR1 MDHEN and CDR2 SYDVKM. J lost 4 bases, V lost 4 bases, and 6 bases had no gene match. The DNA for the CDR3 is TGTGCCAGCAGTTCAGGACAGGCCAATAATGAAAAACTGTTTTTT. Amino acids: CASSSGQANNEKLFF. The complete variable domain, with remaining parts taken from reference TRBV28 and TRBJ1-4, reads DVKVTQSSRYLVKRTGEKVFLECVQDMDHENMFWYRQDPGLGLRLIYFSYDVKMKEKGDIPEGYSVSREKKERFSLILESASTNQTSMYLCASSSGQANNEKLFFGSGTQLSVL.

CDR3 in amino acids: CASSEALTAIQAFF. Written as DNA, the CDR3 is TGTGCCAGCAGTGAAGCACTGACAGCCATTCAAGCTTTCTTT. The V gene is TRBV6-1, the J gene TRBJ1-1, with D perhaps TRBD1 (5 bases). V gave up 0 bases and J gave up 9 bases, with 14 bases separating them. The CDR3 length is 14 residues. Germline loops: CDR1 MNHNS, CDR2 SASEGT.

This clone was found a few times. J is TRBJ1-6 and V is TRBV3-1 (or the pseudogene TRBV3-2); 7 bases map to TRBD1. Per the germline V gene, CDR1 is LGHDT and CDR2 is YNNKEL (reference sequence). CDR3 size: 14 residues. V lost 8 bases to trimming and J lost 6 bases; unmatched junction nucleotides: 7. CDR3 sequence (DNA): TGTGCCAGCGGCAATACAGGGGCTAATTCACCCCTCCACTTT. Amino acid sequence: CASGNTGANSPLHF.

The V call is TRBV4-1, the J call TRBJ1-3; D call uncertain. CDR3 length: 14 amino acids. V was pared by 5 bases and J by 7 bases, with 15 bases between. Per germline, CDR1 MGHRA and CDR2 YSYEKL. The CDR3 sequence is CASSTREGGNTIYF. The CDR3 DNA reads as TGCGCCAGCAGCACCCGGGAGGGAGGGAACACCATATATTTT.

J is TRBJ2-3 and V is TRBV11-2, with no clear D. Germline values: CDR1 SGHAT, CDR2 FQNNGV. The V end was cut by 4 bases, the J end by 9 bases, with 11 bases between. The CDR3 consists of 12 residues. This chain's CDR3 is CASSYSMSTQYF. The CDR3 coding sequence is TGTGCCAGCAGCTACTCTATGAGCACGCAGTATTTT.